These T cell receptor beta chains were read from a single sample in a study of blood T cell repertoires in COVID-19. Clones were sequenced by immunoSEQ multiplex PCR, and TCRdb holds only the in-frame ones, with some missing. Among 250,000 to 300,000 clones, around 89% were seen once, and the ten largest hold approximately 4.2%. Sequencing was performed on peripheral blood. Receptors originate from a man aged 40-49 years with acute or convalescent COVID-19. Both conserved end residues are part of each CDR3. D genes are given only for firm matches. The size of a clone is reported for some rows only, either as once, few or many, or as a class for expanded clones.

j_gene: TRBJ2-7
abundance: once
v_gene: TRBV5-4
d_gene: NA
CDR3aa: CASRSQAAPYEQYF
CDR3nt: TGTGCCAGCAGGTCACAGGCGGCCCCCTACGAGCAGTACTTC

j_gene: TRBJ1-4
abundance: NA
v_gene: TRBV30
d_gene: NA
CDR3aa: CAWSERSNEKLFF
CDR3nt: TGTGCCTGGAGTGAACGGTCTAATGAAAAACTGTTTTTT

j_gene: TRBJ1-4
abundance: NA
v_gene: TRBV12-3/TRBV12-4
d_gene: NA
CDR3aa: CASRGEKLFF
CDR3nt: TGTGCCAGCCGCGGTGAAAAACTGTTTTTT

j_gene: TRBJ2-7
abundance: NA
v_gene: TRBV28
d_gene: NA
CDR3aa: CASSLLTEGGPSRRPYEQYF
CDR3nt: TGTGCCAGCAGTTTATTGACTGAAGGAGGGCCTTCAAGGCGGCCCTACGAGCAGTACTTC

j_gene: TRBJ2-5
abundance: NA
v_gene: TRBV25-1
d_gene: NA
CDR3aa: CASSEYRGVETQYF
CDR3nt: TGTGCCAGCAGTGAATACCGCGGGGTAGAGACCCAGTACTTC

j_gene: TRBJ2-3
abundance: NA
v_gene: TRBV10-3
d_gene: NA
CDR3aa: CAISGGLPADTQYF
CDR3nt: TGTGCCATCAGTGGAGGCCTACCGGCAGATACGCAGTATTTT

j_gene: TRBJ1-4
abundance: NA
v_gene: TRBV15
d_gene: NA
CDR3aa: CATWTENNEKLFF
CDR3nt: TGTGCCACCTGGACAGAGAATAATGAAAAACTGTTTTTT

j_gene: TRBJ1-3
abundance: NA
v_gene: TRBV11-2
d_gene: TRBD1
CDR3aa: CASTRTGGFGNTIYF
CDR3nt: TGTGCCAGCACTCGGACAGGAGGATTTGGAAACACCATATATTTT

j_gene: TRBJ2-3
abundance: once
v_gene: TRBV3-1/TRBV3-2
d_gene: TRBD2
CDR3aa: CASSVPGGGTDTQYF
CDR3nt: TGTGCCAGCAGCGTGCCGGGGGGGGGCACAGATACGCAGTATTTT

j_gene: TRBJ1-4
abundance: NA
v_gene: TRBV12-5
d_gene: TRBD1
CDR3aa: CASAPTGWEEKLFF
CDR3nt: TGTGCTAGTGCCCCGACAGGGTGGGAAGAAAAACTGTTTTTT

j_gene: TRBJ1-4
abundance: few
v_gene: TRBV4-2
d_gene: TRBD1
CDR3aa: CASSQVPSGTGGEKLFF
CDR3nt: TGTGCCAGCAGCCAAGTGCCCTCCGGGACAGGGGGTGAAAAACTGTTTTTT

j_gene: TRBJ2-6
abundance: once
v_gene: TRBV19
d_gene: TRBD1
CDR3aa: CASLPNTGTARSGANVLTF
CDR3nt: TGTGCCAGCCTACCTAACACCGGGACAGCTCGCTCTGGGGCCAACGTCCTGACTTTC

j_gene: TRBJ2-2
abundance: NA
v_gene: TRBV7-9
d_gene: NA
CDR3aa: CASSQSSVRELFF
CDR3nt: TGTGCCAGCAGCCAGTCGTCCGTGAGGGAGCTGTTTTTT

j_gene: TRBJ1-2
abundance: once
v_gene: TRBV29-1
d_gene: NA
CDR3aa: CSVEGGGQPNYGYTF
CDR3nt: TGCAGCGTTGAAGGTGGGGGACAACCGAACTATGGCTACACCTTC

j_gene: TRBJ1-4
abundance: once
v_gene: TRBV6-5
d_gene: NA
CDR3aa: CASSRQGPEKLFF
CDR3nt: TGTGCCAGCAGTCGTCAGGGGCCCGAAAAACTGTTTTTT

j_gene: TRBJ1-2
abundance: NA
v_gene: TRBV10-1
d_gene: NA
CDR3aa: CASSETGRDGYTF
CDR3nt: TGCGCCAGCAGTGAGACAGGGAGGGATGGCTACACCTTC

j_gene: TRBJ2-7
abundance: NA
v_gene: TRBV5-1
d_gene: TRBD1
CDR3aa: CASTPGQGSYEQYF
CDR3nt: TGCGCCAGCACCCCAGGACAGGGTTCCTACGAGCAGTACTTC

j_gene: TRBJ1-2
abundance: NA
v_gene: TRBV24-1
d_gene: TRBD1
CDR3aa: CATSTGTGRFRGYTF
CDR3nt: TGTGCCACCAGTACCGGGACAGGGCGGTTTCGGGGCTACACCTTC

j_gene: TRBJ1-5
abundance: NA
v_gene: TRBV5-8
d_gene: NA
CDR3aa: CASSFSGRTGQPQHF
CDR3nt: TGTGCCAGCAGCTTCTCCGGGAGGACGGGTCAGCCCCAGCATTTT

j_gene: TRBJ1-6
abundance: NA
v_gene: TRBV10-2
d_gene: TRBD1
CDR3aa: CASSSDRDRGYNSPLHF
CDR3nt: TGCGCCAGCAGCTCGGACCGGGACAGGGGCTATAATTCACCCCTCCACTTT

j_gene: TRBJ1-1
abundance: NA
v_gene: TRBV24-1
d_gene: TRBD1
CDR3aa: CATTGQGETEAFF
CDR3nt: TGTGCCACCACTGGACAGGGGGAAACTGAAGCTTTCTTT

j_gene: TRBJ2-2
abundance: NA
v_gene: TRBV5-5
d_gene: TRBD1
CDR3aa: CASSVTGLDTGELFF
CDR3nt: TGTGCCAGCAGCGTGACAGGGTTGGACACCGGGGAGCTGTTTTTT

j_gene: TRBJ1-6
abundance: NA
v_gene: TRBV3-1/TRBV3-2
d_gene: TRBD1
CDR3aa: CASSQGRQGDSPLHF
CDR3nt: TGTGCCAGCAGCCAAGGGCGACAGGGGGATTCACCCCTCCACTTT

j_gene: TRBJ1-1
abundance: NA
v_gene: TRBV14
d_gene: TRBD1
CDR3aa: CASSQDGGQGTIFTEAFF
CDR3nt: TGTGCCAGCAGCCAAGATGGGGGACAGGGGACAATATTCACTGAAGCTTTCTTT

j_gene: TRBJ2-7
abundance: NA
v_gene: TRBV5-1
d_gene: NA
CDR3aa: CASSYEAGDTYEQYF
CDR3nt: TGCGCCAGCAGCTATGAGGCAGGGGATACCTACGAGCAGTACTTC

j_gene: TRBJ2-2
abundance: NA
v_gene: TRBV7-9
d_gene: TRBD1
CDR3aa: CASSSDRKGTGELFF
CDR3nt: TGTGCCAGCAGCTCGGACAGGAAAGGCACCGGGGAGCTGTTTTTT

j_gene: TRBJ2-7
abundance: NA
v_gene: TRBV5-1
d_gene: TRBD1
CDR3aa: CASSLAGQGVNEQYF
CDR3nt: TGCGCCAGCAGCTTGGCCGGACAGGGGGTCAACGAGCAGTACTTC

j_gene: TRBJ2-2
abundance: NA
v_gene: TRBV21-1
d_gene: NA
CDR3aa: CASSKGPPGELFF
CDR3nt: TGTGCCAGCAGCAAGGGGCCCCCCGGGGAGCTGTTTTTT

j_gene: TRBJ2-1
abundance: NA
v_gene: TRBV4-2
d_gene: TRBD1
CDR3aa: CASSDRAGNEQFF
CDR3nt: TGTGCCAGCAGTGACAGGGCCGGCAATGAGCAGTTCTTC

j_gene: TRBJ1-1
abundance: NA
v_gene: TRBV13
d_gene: NA
CDR3aa: CASSPRMGGAETEAFF
CDR3nt: TGTGCCAGCAGCCCCCGGATGGGGGGGGCAGAAACTGAAGCTTTCTTT

j_gene: TRBJ2-1
abundance: NA
v_gene: TRBV4-1
d_gene: TRBD2
CDR3aa: CASSHGLAGGPRYNEQFF
CDR3nt: TGCGCCAGCAGCCACGGACTAGCGGGGGGGCCAAGGTACAATGAGCAGTTCTTC

j_gene: TRBJ1-2
abundance: NA
v_gene: TRBV5-1
d_gene: NA
CDR3aa: CASRPFHGDYGYTF
CDR3nt: TGCGCCAGCAGGCCGTTCCATGGAGACTATGGCTACACCTTC

j_gene: TRBJ2-3
abundance: NA
v_gene: TRBV24-1
d_gene: TRBD2
CDR3aa: CATSDPRGWSTDTQYF
CDR3nt: TGTGCCACCAGTGATCCGCGGGGGTGGAGCACAGATACGCAGTATTTT

j_gene: TRBJ2-1
abundance: NA
v_gene: TRBV7-8
d_gene: TRBD1
CDR3aa: CASSLAGTGNNEQFF
CDR3nt: TGTGCCAGCAGCTTAGCAGGGACAGGGAACAATGAGCAGTTCTTC

j_gene: TRBJ1-2
abundance: NA
v_gene: TRBV18
d_gene: NA
CDR3aa: CASSPMGAVGYTF
CDR3nt: TGTGCCAGCTCACCGATGGGGGCGGTAGGCTACACCTTC

j_gene: TRBJ2-7
abundance: NA
v_gene: TRBV11-2
d_gene: NA
CDR3aa: CASSFLQGPYEQYF
CDR3nt: TGTGCCAGCAGCTTCTTACAGGGCCCCTACGAGCAGTACTTC

j_gene: TRBJ2-7
abundance: NA
v_gene: TRBV10-1
d_gene: NA
CDR3aa: CAFQGFYEQYF
CDR3nt: TGCGCCTTCCAGGGGTTCTACGAGCAGTACTTC

j_gene: TRBJ1-6
abundance: NA
v_gene: TRBV10-2
d_gene: NA
CDR3aa: CASRTHFPNSPLHF
CDR3nt: TGCGCCAGCAGGACTCACTTTCCCAATTCACCCCTCCACTTT

j_gene: TRBJ2-3
abundance: NA
v_gene: TRBV12-5
d_gene: TRBD2
CDR3aa: CASSGGRTDTQYF
CDR3nt: TGTGCTTCTAGCGGGGGTCGCACAGATACGCAGTATTTT

j_gene: TRBJ2-2
abundance: NA
v_gene: TRBV7-3
d_gene: NA
CDR3aa: CASSLYMNTGELFF
CDR3nt: TGTGCCAGCAGCTTATATATGAACACCGGGGAGCTGTTTTTT